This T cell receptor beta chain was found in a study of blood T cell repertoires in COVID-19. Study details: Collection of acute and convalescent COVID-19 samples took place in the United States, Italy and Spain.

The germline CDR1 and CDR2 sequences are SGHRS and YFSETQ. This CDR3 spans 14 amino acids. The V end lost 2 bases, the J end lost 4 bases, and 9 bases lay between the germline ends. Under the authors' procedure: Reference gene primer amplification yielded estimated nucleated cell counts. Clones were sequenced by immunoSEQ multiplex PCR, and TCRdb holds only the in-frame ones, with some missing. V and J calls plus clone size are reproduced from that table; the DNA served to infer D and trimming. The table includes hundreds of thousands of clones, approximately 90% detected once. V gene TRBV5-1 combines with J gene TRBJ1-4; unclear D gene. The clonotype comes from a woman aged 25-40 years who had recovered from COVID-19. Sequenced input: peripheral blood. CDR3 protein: CASSFSRINEKLFF. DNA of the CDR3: TGCGCCAGCAGCTTCTCGCGGATTAATGAAAAACTGTTTTTT.